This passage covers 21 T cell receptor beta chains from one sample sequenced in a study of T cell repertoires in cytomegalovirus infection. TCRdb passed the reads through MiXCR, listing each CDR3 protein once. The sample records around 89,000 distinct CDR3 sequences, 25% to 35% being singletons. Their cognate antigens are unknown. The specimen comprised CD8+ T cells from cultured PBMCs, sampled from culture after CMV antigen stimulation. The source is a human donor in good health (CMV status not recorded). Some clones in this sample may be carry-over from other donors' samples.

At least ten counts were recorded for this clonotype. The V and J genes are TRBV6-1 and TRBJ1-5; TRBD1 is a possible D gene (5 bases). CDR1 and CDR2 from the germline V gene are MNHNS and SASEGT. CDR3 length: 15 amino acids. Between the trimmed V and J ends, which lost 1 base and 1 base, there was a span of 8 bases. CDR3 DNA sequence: TGTGCCAGCAGTGAAGAGGAGGGGAGCAATCAGCCCCAGCATTTT. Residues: CASSEEEGSNQPQHF.

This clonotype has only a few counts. CDR3: CSANPTSVYNEQFF. CDR3 DNA sequence: TGCAGTGCTAACCCGACTAGCGTTTACAATGAGCAGTTCTTC. The chain carries TRBV20-1 and TRBJ2-1; 8 bases fit TRBD2. Germline lookup yields CDR1 DFQATT and CDR2 SNEGSKA (reference sequence). The CDR3 totals 14 residues. J lost 4 bases, V lost 4 bases, and 6 bases had no gene match.

The CDR3 DNA sequence: TGTGCCATCAGTGACGGGGATGGAAACACCATATATTTT. It is translated as CAISDGDGNTIYF. The gene calls are TRBV10-3 and TRBJ1-3; no firm D call. The V gene lost 3 bases and the J gene lost 3 bases, with 6 bases spanning the gap. CDR1 and CDR2 from the germline V gene are ENHRY and SYGVKD. The length of the CDR3 is 13 residues.

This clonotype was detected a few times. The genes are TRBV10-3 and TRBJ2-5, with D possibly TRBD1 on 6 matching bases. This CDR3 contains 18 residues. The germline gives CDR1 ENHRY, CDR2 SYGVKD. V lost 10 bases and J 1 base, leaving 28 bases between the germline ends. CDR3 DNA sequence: TGTGCCAACCACGAAGATGATACCAGGGGCGATCCCCAAGAGACCCAGTACTTC. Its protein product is CANHEDDTRGDPQETQYF.

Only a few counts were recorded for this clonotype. CDR3 coding DNA: TGCAGTGCTAGTATCTTATCAGCCAAAAACATTCAGTACTTC. Protein sequence: CSASILSAKNIQYF. The chain employs TRBV20-1 and TRBJ2-4, with D unclear. Germline-derived CDR1 and CDR2 are DFQATT and SNEGSKA (reference sequence). V was clipped by 3 bases and J by 0 bases, with 9 bases between them. This CDR3 contains 14 residues.

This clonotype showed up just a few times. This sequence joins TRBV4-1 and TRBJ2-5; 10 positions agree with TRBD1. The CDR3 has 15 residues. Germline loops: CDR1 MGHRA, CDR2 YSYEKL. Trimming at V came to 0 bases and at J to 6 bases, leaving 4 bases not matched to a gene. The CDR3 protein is CASSQDRTGGQTQYF. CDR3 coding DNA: TGCGCCAGCAGCCAAGATCGGACAGGGGGGCAGACCCAGTACTTC.

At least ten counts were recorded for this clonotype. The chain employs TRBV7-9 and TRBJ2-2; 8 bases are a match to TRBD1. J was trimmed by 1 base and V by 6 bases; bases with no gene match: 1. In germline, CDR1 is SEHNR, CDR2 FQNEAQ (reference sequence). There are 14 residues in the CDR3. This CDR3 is CASRGQGNTGELFF. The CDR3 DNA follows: TGTGCCAGCAGAGGACAGGGGAACACCGGGGAGCTGTTTTTT.

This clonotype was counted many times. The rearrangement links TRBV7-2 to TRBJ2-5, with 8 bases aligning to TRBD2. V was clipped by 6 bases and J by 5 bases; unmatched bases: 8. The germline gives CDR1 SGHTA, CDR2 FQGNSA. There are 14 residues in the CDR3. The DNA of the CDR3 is TGTGCCAGCAGTCATAGCGGGGCCCTGGAGACCCAGTACTTC. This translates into CASSHSGALETQYF. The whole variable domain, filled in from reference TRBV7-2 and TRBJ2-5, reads GAGVSQSPSNKVTEKGKDVELRCDPISGHTALYWYRQSLGQGLEFLIYFQGNSAPDKSGLPSDRFSAERTGGSVSTLTIQRTQQEDSAVYLCASSHSGALETQYFGPGTRLLVL.

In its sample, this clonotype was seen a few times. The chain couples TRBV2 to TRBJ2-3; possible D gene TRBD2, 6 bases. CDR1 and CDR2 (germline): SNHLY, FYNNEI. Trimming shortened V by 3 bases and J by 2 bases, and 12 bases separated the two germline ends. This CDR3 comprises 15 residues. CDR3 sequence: CASSDWGGDTDTQYF. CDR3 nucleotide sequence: TGTGCCAGCAGTGATTGGGGCGGGGACACAGATACGCAGTATTTT.

The CDR3 is CAGSGGITDTQYF. The CDR3 coding sequence is TGTGCCGGCTCTGGGGGGATCACAGATACGCAGTATTTT. V is TRBV2 and J is TRBJ2-3; the D gene is possibly TRBD2 (6 bases). Germline CDR1 and CDR2: SNHLY and FYNNEI. V dropped 11 bases and J dropped 2 bases, with 14 bases sitting between them. The length of the CDR3 is 13 residues.

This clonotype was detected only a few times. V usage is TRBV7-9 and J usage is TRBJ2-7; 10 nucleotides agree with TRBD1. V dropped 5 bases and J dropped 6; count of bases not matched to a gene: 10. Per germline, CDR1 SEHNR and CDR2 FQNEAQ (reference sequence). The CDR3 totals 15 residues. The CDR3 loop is CASSQSGQGYPEQYF. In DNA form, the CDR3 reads TGTGCCAGCAGCCAATCGGGACAGGGGTACCCCGAGCAGTACTTC.

This CDR3 is CASSFRHFDYNSPLHF. CDR3 in DNA: TGTGCCAGCAGTTTTAGGCATTTTGACTATAATTCACCCCTCCACTTT. The chain couples TRBV27 to TRBJ1-6; D is unclear. V dropped 3 bases and J dropped 3 bases, with 12 bases sitting between them. This CDR3 spans 16 amino acids. Germline V gene sequence: CDR1 MNHEY, CDR2 SMNVEV (reference sequence).

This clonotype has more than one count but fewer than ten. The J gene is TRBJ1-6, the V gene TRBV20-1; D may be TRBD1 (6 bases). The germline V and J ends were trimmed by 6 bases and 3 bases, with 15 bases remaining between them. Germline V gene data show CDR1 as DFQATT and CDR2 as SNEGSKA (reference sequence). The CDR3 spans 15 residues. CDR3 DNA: TGCAGTGCCGCCATAGGACAGCGCTATAATTCACCCCTCCACTTT. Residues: CSAAIGQRYNSPLHF.

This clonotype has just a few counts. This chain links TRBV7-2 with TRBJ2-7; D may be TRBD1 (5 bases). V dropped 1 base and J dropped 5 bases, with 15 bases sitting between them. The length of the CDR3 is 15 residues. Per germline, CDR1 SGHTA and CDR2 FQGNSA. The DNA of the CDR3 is TGTGCCAGCAGCTTAGTCTTCGCCAAGGGGCACGAGCAGTACTTC. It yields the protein CASSLVFAKGHEQYF.

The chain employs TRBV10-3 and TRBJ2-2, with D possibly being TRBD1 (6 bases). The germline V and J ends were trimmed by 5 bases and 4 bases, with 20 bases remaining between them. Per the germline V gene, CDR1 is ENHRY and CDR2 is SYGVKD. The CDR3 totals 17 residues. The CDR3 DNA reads TGTGCCATCAGTCGACTCGGACAGTTTGACACCACCGGGGAGCTGTTTTTT. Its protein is CAISRLGQFDTTGELFF.

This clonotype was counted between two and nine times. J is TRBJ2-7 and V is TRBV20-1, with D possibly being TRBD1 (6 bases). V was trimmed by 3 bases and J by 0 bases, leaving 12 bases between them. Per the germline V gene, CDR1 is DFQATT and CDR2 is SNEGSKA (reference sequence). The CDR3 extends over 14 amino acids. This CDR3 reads CSASDRYDSYEQYF. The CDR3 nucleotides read TGCAGTGCTAGTGACAGGTACGACTCCTACGAGCAGTACTTC.

CDR3 coding DNA: TGTGCCAGCAGGACAGGGATTGGATTAAACAATGAGCAGTTCTTC. Its translation is CASRTGIGLNNEQFF. The V gene is TRBV2, the J gene TRBJ2-1, with TRBD1 matching 7 bases. V was clipped by 6 bases and J by 5 bases; unmatched bases: 10. CDR1 and CDR2 (germline): SNHLY, FYNNEI. The CDR3 length is 15 residues.

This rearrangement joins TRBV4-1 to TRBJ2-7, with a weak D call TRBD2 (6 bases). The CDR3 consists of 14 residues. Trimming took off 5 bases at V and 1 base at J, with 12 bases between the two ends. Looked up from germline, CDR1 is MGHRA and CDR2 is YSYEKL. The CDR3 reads CASSDRDSSYEQYF. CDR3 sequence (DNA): TGCGCCAGCAGCGACCGGGACTCATCCTACGAGCAGTACTTC.

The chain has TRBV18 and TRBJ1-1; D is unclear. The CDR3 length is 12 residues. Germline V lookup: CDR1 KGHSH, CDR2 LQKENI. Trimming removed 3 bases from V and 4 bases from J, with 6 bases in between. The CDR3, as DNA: TGTGCCAGCTCACCGGACGGCACTGAAGCTTTCTTT. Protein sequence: CASSPDGTEAFF.

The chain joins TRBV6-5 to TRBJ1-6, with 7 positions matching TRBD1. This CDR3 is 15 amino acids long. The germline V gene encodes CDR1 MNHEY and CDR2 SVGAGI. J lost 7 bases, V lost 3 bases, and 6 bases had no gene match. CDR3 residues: CASSYTGTANSPLHF. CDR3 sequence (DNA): TGTGCCAGCAGTTATACCGGGACAGCAAATTCACCCCTCCACTTT.

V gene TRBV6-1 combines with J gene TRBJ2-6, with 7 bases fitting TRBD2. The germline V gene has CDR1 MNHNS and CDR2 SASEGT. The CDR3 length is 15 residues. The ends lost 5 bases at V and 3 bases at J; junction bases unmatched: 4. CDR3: CASSTGGFGANVLTF. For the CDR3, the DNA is TGTGCCAGCAGTACCGGGGGGTTTGGGGCCAACGTCCTGACTTTC.